This is a list of T cell receptor beta chains from one sample in a study of shared clonotypes between healthy human individuals. Using immunoSEQ multiplex PCR, the repertoire was profiled, and TCRdb retains in-frame clones only, with some absent. The data show around 1.4 million clones, approximately 98.5% seen once. The sequenced material came from naive CD4+ T cells sorted from blood. These TCRs come from a man aged 25-45 years in good health. Both conserved end residues are part of each CDR3. The D gene is left open where the match is weak. The size entry is marked missing in some rows and otherwise reads once, few, many or a size class.

v_gene	d_gene	j_gene	abundance	CDR3nt	CDR3aa
TRBV11-2	TRBD2	TRBJ2-4	-	TGTGCCAGCAGCGTCACTAGCGGGTTGGACATTCAGTACTTC	CASSVTSGLDIQYF
TRBV10-3	TRBD2	TRBJ2-1	-	TGTGCCATCAGTGAGTCCCCGGCGGGAGGGCCCTACAATGAGCAGTTCTTC	CAISESPAGGPYNEQFF
TRBV18	TRBD1	TRBJ2-7	-	TGTGCCAGCTCACCAGGGACAGGACCCTACGAGCAGTACTTC	CASSPGTGPYEQYF
TRBV6-1	TRBD2	TRBJ2-2	-	TGTGCCAGCAGTGATCCTAGCGGGAGCTATGGAAAGCTGTTTTTT	CASSDPSGSYGKLFF
TRBV28	TRBD1	TRBJ2-7	-	TGTGCCAGCAGTATGGGGACAGGTCACGAGCAGTACTTC	CASSMGTGHEQYF
TRBV7-9	TRBD1	TRBJ2-7	-	TGTGCCAGCAGCTTAGGCGGCCAGGACAGGGCAGCCTACGAGCAGTACTTC	CASSLGGQDRAAYEQYF
TRBV5-6	TRBD1	TRBJ1-2	-	TGTGCCAGCAGCACCGACAGGGCTCCTTATGGCTACACCTTC	CASSTDRAPYGYTF
TRBV28	-	TRBJ1-5	-	TGTGCCAGCAGTTTGTCCAGGGGCATGCGTCAGCCCCAGCATTTT	CASSLSRGMRQPQHF
TRBV5-4	-	TRBJ1-2	-	TGTGCCAGCAGCGCCGAACAGGGTGTCTATGGCTACACCTTC	CASSAEQGVYGYTF
TRBV25-1	-	TRBJ2-7	-	TGTGCCAGCAGTATTTCGGGGCTTTACGAGCAGTACTTC	CASSISGLYEQYF
TRBV23-1	-	TRBJ2-7	-	TGCGCCAGCAGTCAATATAACAGGGGGGGATCCTATTGTTACTACGAGCAGTACTTC	CASSQYNRGGSYCYYEQYF
TRBV11-2	TRBD2	TRBJ2-1	-	TGTGCCAGCAGCTTAGCCCCCCTAGCGGGTGAGCAGTTCTTC	CASSLAPLAGEQFF
TRBV7-2	-	TRBJ1-1	-	TGTGCCAGCAGCGCCCGGACTCCCACTGAAGCTTTCTTT	CASSARTPTEAFF
TRBV5-1	-	TRBJ2-1	-	TGCGCCAGCAGCTTGGCATGGGTTGGGGATGAGCAGTTCTTC	CASSLAWVGDEQFF
TRBV30	-	TRBJ1-2	-	TGTGCCTGGAATGAGGGGTATGGCTACACCTTC	CAWNEGYGYTF
TRBV19	TRBD2	TRBJ2-3	-	TGTGCCAGTAGTCCAATAAAAGGGACTACCCCAGCAGATACGCAGTATTTT	CASSPIKGTTPADTQYF
TRBV10-3	-	TRBJ2-1	-	TGTGCCATCCGGGGAACCGGGACTGGCTACAATGAGCAGTTCTTC	CAIRGTGTGYNEQFF
TRBV30	TRBD2	TRBJ2-1	-	TGTGCCTTCGGGACTAGCGTTTACAATGAGCAGTTCTTC	CAFGTSVYNEQFF
TRBV18	TRBD2	TRBJ2-7	-	TGTGCCAGCTCATCGGCCGGTGCAGGGCTAGCGGGCAGATACGAGCAGTACTTC	CASSSAGAGLAGRYEQYF
TRBV10-3	TRBD1	TRBJ1-1	-	TGTGCCATCAGTCCAGGGACAGGGAGGAACACTGAAGCTTTCTTT	CAISPGTGRNTEAFF
TRBV7-6	-	TRBJ1-4	-	TGTGCCAGCCGGGAACGGGAAGGGGTACGAGAAAAACTGTTTTTT	CASREREGVREKLFF
TRBV12-5	-	TRBJ2-3	-	TGTGCTAGTGGTTTGGGACACCGAGACATTCAAGATACGCAGTATTTT	CASGLGHRDIQDTQYF
TRBV5-1	TRBD2	TRBJ2-1	-	TGCGCCAGCAGCGTGGGACTATTAATTGGTAGCGGGAGCTCCTACAATGAGCAGTTCTTC	CASSVGLLIGSGSSYNEQFF
TRBV7-6	-	TRBJ1-2	-	TGTGCCAGCAGCTTGGGGGGAGACTATGGCTACACCTTC	CASSLGGDYGYTF
TRBV10-2	-	TRBJ2-5	-	TGCGCCAGCAGTGATGGCGGGGAGACCCAGTACTTC	CASSDGGETQYF
TRBV5-1	TRBD2	TRBJ2-7	once	TGCGCCAGCAAGGAGACTAGCGGGAGGTACGAGCAGTACTTC	CASKETSGRYEQYF
TRBV9	TRBD2	TRBJ2-2	-	TGTGCCAGCAGCGTAGAGAGTTCCCTAGCGGGAGGCACCGGGGAGCTGTTTTTT	CASSVESSLAGGTGELFF
TRBV5-5	-	TRBJ2-5	-	TGTGCCAGCAGCAGCCTCAGGCGCCCGCAGACCCAGTACTTC	CASSSLRRPQTQYF
TRBV6-1	-	TRBJ2-3	-	TGTGCCAGCACCCCCGTGGCCCCGAGGGATACGCAGTATTTT	CASTPVAPRDTQYF